This T cell receptor (beta chain) was profiled in a study of T cells in Graves' hyperthyroidism and ophthalmopathy. The sample holds many counts of this clonotype. The CDR3 runs 13 residues. V lost 3 bases and J lost 4, with 4 bases in between. Germline V gives CDR1 LGHDT, CDR2 YNNKEL (reference sequence). RNA transcripts yielded amplified TCR beta CDR3 regions. First-round RT-PCR targeting the TCR CDR3 was performed with the HTBI primer set. One entry per CDR3 protein results from TCRdb running MiXCR on the multiplex PCR reads. The sample carries approximately 400,000 distinct CDR3 sequences, roughly 13% recorded once.

The receptor was derived from a woman aged 55-75 years with Graves' hyperthyroidism. The chain recombines TRBV3-1 with TRBJ2-6; no firm D call. Input material: blood. The CDR3 reads CASSQGGANVLTF. DNA of the CDR3: TGTGCCAGCAGCCAGGGGGGGGCCAACGTCCTGACTTTC.